The rows below give T cell receptor beta chains drawn from one sample of a study of OX40 agonist ivuxolimab in advanced cancers. The protocol was immunoSEQ multiplex PCR, while the TCRdb copy is restricted to in-frame clones and leaves out a portion. The sample records roughly 70,000 clones, approximately 90% being singletons. This sample comprised CD4+ or CD8+ T cells sorted from blood, obtained in a trial of the OX40 agonist ivuxolimab. These receptors were collected from an adult with an advanced solid tumor such as melanoma, head and neck, liver or kidney cancer. Both conserved end residues are part of each CDR3. The order of the fields is V gene, clone size, D gene, J gene, CDR3 DNA, CDR3 protein. The D gene is left open where the match is weak. Rows may omit the clone size; those that give it use once, few, many or a size class.

TRBV5-6	NA	TRBD2	TRBJ2-2	TGTGCCAGCAGCCCCAACGGGGGGGCAGGCACCGGGGAGCTGTTTTTT	CASSPNGGAGTGELFF
TRBV7-2	NA	TRBD2	TRBJ2-1	TGTGCCAGCAGCTTAGTCGGTCTAGCGGGAATAACACCCTACAATGAGCAGTTCTTC	CASSLVGLAGITPYNEQFF
TRBV27	NA	NA	TRBJ2-7	TGTGCCAGCAGTACCCCCCACGGGTCCCACGAGCAGTACTTC	CASSTPHGSHEQYF
TRBV15	NA	TRBD2	TRBJ2-3	TGTGCCACCAGCTCTAGCGGGGGATTCACAGATACGCAGTATTTT	CATSSSGGFTDTQYF
TRBV28	NA	TRBD1	TRBJ2-7	TGTGCCAGCAGTTTGGGACCAGGGACAGGGATACTCTACGAGCAGTACTTC	CASSLGPGTGILYEQYF
TRBV25-1	NA	NA	TRBJ1-5	TGTGCCAGCAGTGGGGGGGGTCAGCCCCAGCATTTT	CASSGGGQPQHF
TRBV28	NA	NA	TRBJ1-2	TGTGCCAGCAGTTTCCTTGGAAGCTACACCTTC	CASSFLGSYTF
TRBV19	NA	NA	TRBJ2-7	TGTGCCAGTAGTATCGGGCCCTTCTACGAGCAGTACTTC	CASSIGPFYEQYF
TRBV10-1	NA	NA	TRBJ1-1	TGCGCCAGCAGCTCTGGTCCGGGGGGATCTAGGAACACTGAAGCTTTCTTT	CASSSGPGGSRNTEAFF
TRBV5-4	NA	NA	TRBJ1-5	TGTGCCAGCAGCCTCGGGACAAACAATCAGCCCCAGCATTTT	CASSLGTNNQPQHF
TRBV28	NA	NA	TRBJ2-2	TGTGCCACGGACAGGAACACCGGGGAGCTGTTTTTT	CATDRNTGELFF
TRBV14	NA	NA	TRBJ1-5	TGTGCCAGCAGCCGGGACCGCTCGGGGCCCCAGCATTTT	CASSRDRSGPQHF
TRBV7-9	few	NA	TRBJ1-5	TGTGCCAGCAGCTTAGGGACAGTGAATAGCAATCAGCCCCAGCATTTT	CASSLGTVNSNQPQHF
TRBV7-3	NA	NA	TRBJ2-2	TGTGCCAGCAGCTGGGGCACCTACACCGGGGAGCTGTTTTTT	CASSWGTYTGELFF
TRBV1	NA	NA	TRBJ2-3	TGCACCAGCAGCCCCGGGGCGATTCGGACAGATACGCAGTATTTT	CTSSPGAIRTDTQYF
TRBV6-6	NA	NA	TRBJ1-1	TGTGCCAGCATTGGGAACACTGAAGCTTTCTTT	CASIGNTEAFF
TRBV5-1	NA	NA	TRBJ1-2	TGCGCCAGCAGCTTGTTGGTGGGGGAGTATGGCTACACCTTC	CASSLLVGEYGYTF
TRBV6-4	NA	NA	TRBJ1-5	TGTGCCAGCAGTGCGGGGACGAGGCAGCCCCAGCATTTT	CASSAGTRQPQHF
TRBV4-2	NA	NA	TRBJ2-5	TGTGCCAGCAGCCAAGATATGGGGGGCAGTGCGACCCAGTACTTC	CASSQDMGGSATQYF
TRBV7-9	few	TRBD1	TRBJ2-3	TGTGCCAGCAGCTCCGGACAGGGATCCTTCGGCACAGATACGCAGTATTTT	CASSSGQGSFGTDTQYF
TRBV13	NA	NA	TRBJ2-7	TGTGCCAGCAGCTGGAGAAACGGAGGCTACGAGCAGTACTTC	CASSWRNGGYEQYF
TRBV30	NA	TRBD1	TRBJ2-1	TGTGCCTGGGGGACAGGGGATGGTGAGCAGTTCTTC	CAWGTGDGEQFF
TRBV2	few	NA	TRBJ2-7	TGTGCCAGCAGTGGGTCGACAGCCTCCTACGAGCAGTACTTC	CASSGSTASYEQYF
TRBV4-3	NA	TRBD2	TRBJ2-1	TGCGCCAGCAGCCCTAGCGGGAGTTCAGACAATGAGCAGTTCTTC	CASSPSGSSDNEQFF
TRBV5-1	NA	TRBD2	TRBJ2-5	TGCGCCAGCGGGGGGGAGGCCCAAGAGACCCAGTACTTC	CASGGEAQETQYF
TRBV7-2	NA	TRBD1	TRBJ1-5	TGTGCCACCACAAAAGGGACGGACAGGGAGCCCCAGCATTTT	CATTKGTDREPQHF
TRBV5-6	NA	NA	TRBJ2-7	TGTGCCAGCAGCCGAGGCGTCTACGAGCAGTACTTC	CASSRGVYEQYF
TRBV7-9	NA	NA	TRBJ2-6	TGTGCCAGCAGCTTCGGGTGGGCTGGGGCCAACGTCCTGACTTTC	CASSFGWAGANVLTF
TRBV4-3	NA	TRBD1	TRBJ2-2	TGCGCCAGCAGCCAGGCCGGGACAGGGGGCTCCGGGGAGCTGTTTTTT	CASSQAGTGGSGELFF
TRBV2	NA	TRBD1	TRBJ1-2	TGTGCCAGCAGGCCGGGACAGGGTTCTGGCTACACCTTC	CASRPGQGSGYTF
TRBV18	NA	TRBD1	TRBJ1-5	TGTGCCAGCTCAGCGGGACAGGGAAGCAATCAGCCCCAGCATTTT	CASSAGQGSNQPQHF
TRBV7-9	NA	TRBD1	TRBJ2-2	TGTGCCAGCAGCTCTCTCCCCGGACAGGGGGCCTTTGGGGAGCTGTTTTTT	CASSSLPGQGAFGELFF
TRBV7-6	NA	TRBD1	TRBJ1-6	TGTGCCAGCAGCAGTACCTCCGGGACAGGGGTCTCTAATTCACCCCTCCACTTT	CASSSTSGTGVSNSPLHF
TRBV2	NA	NA	TRBJ2-7	TGTGCCAGCTCGGGGGACTCCTACGAGCAGTACTTC	CASSGDSYEQYF
TRBV28	NA	TRBD1	TRBJ1-3	TGTGCCAGCACTTTACAGGGGCCTACCTCTGGAAACACCATATATTTT	CASTLQGPTSGNTIYF
TRBV6-6	NA	TRBD1	TRBJ2-1	TGTGCCAGCAGACAGGGGGCCATCTACAATGAGCAGTTCTTC	CASRQGAIYNEQFF
TRBV5-1	NA	TRBD1	TRBJ2-3	TGCGCCAGCAGGAACAGGGGAAGCACAGATACGCAGTATTTT	CASRNRGSTDTQYF
TRBV19	once	NA	TRBJ1-5	TGTGCCACCGTGGGACCCTTCAATCAGCCCCAGCATTTT	CATVGPFNQPQHF
TRBV29-1	NA	NA	TRBJ2-7	TGCAGCGCCCTACAGGACAGCTACGAGCAGTACTTC	CSALQDSYEQYF
TRBV7-8	NA	NA	TRBJ1-4	TGTGCCAGCAGCGCGTGGGGGCCTAATGAAAAACTGTTTTTT	CASSAWGPNEKLFF
TRBV6-5	NA	NA	TRBJ1-6	TGTGCCAGCGCGGGGAGGTCCTATAATTCACCCCTCCACTTT	CASAGRSYNSPLHF
TRBV5-1	NA	TRBD2	TRBJ2-1	TGCGCCAGCAGCATCGGGACTAGCGGGGGTGGGAATGAGCAGTTCTTC	CASSIGTSGGGNEQFF
TRBV5-6	few	NA	TRBJ2-1	TGTGCCAGCAGCACATCTACAGGGCCTAAGGTAAATGAGCAGTTCTTC	CASSTSTGPKVNEQFF
TRBV6-1	NA	NA	TRBJ1-4	TGTGCCAGCAGTGAAGATCCCTGGGTTACTAATGAAAAACTGTTTTTT	CASSEDPWVTNEKLFF
TRBV28	NA	NA	TRBJ2-4	TGTGCCAGCAGTTTGGCAGGCTGGGACTCTGCCAAAAACATTCAGTACTTC	CASSLAGWDSAKNIQYF
TRBV20-1	NA	NA	TRBJ1-1	TGCAGTGCTAGAACAGGGTTTAGGGCTTTCTTT	CSARTGFRAFF
TRBV28	NA	TRBD2	TRBJ2-1	TGTGCCAGCCTGGGGCTAGCGGAGTACAATGAGCAGTTCTTC	CASLGLAEYNEQFF
TRBV18	NA	TRBD1	TRBJ1-2	TGTGCCAGCTCACCAGCGGGACAGGGATACTATGGCTACACCTTC	CASSPAGQGYYGYTF
TRBV30	NA	NA	TRBJ1-1	TGTGCCTGGAGCGTCCTAAGTCCCGGACTGCAGAACACTGAAGCTTTCTTT	CAWSVLSPGLQNTEAFF
TRBV14	NA	TRBD1	TRBJ2-2	TGTGCCAGCAGCCAAGAGGACAGGGTATTCGGGGAGCTGTTTTTT	CASSQEDRVFGELFF
TRBV7-8	NA	TRBD1	TRBJ1-2	TGTGCCAGCAGCTTAGGGGGACAGGGGTTTGGCTACACCTTC	CASSLGGQGFGYTF
TRBV4-1	once	NA	TRBJ2-5	TGCGCCAGCAGCCACCAACTAGCCCAAGAGACCCAGTACTTC	CASSHQLAQETQYF
TRBV18	NA	NA	TRBJ2-2	TGTGCCAGCTCACCTCAGGGCCCGAACACCGGGGAGCTGTTTTTT	CASSPQGPNTGELFF
TRBV19	NA	NA	TRBJ2-2	TGTGCCAGTAGCCCCAGCAGGATGGGGAACACCGGGGAGCTGTTTTTT	CASSPSRMGNTGELFF